The entry that follows covers one T cell receptor (beta chain) sequence. The sample originates from a study of cytomegalovirus exposure and HLA in healthy donors. With 60 Vbeta and 13 Jbeta primers, the PCR was carried out. Here immunoSEQ multiplex PCR was the method, and the copy in TCRdb shows in-frame clones only, minus some. Found here are around 200,000 clones, 80% of them singletons; the top ten hold under 0.85%. This CDR3 comprises 13 residues. The germline gives CDR1 SGHNT, CDR2 YENEEA. V shed 7 bases, J shed 5 bases, and the junction held 6 bases outside the gene matches. The origin of this receptor is a boy aged 10-17 years in good health and CMV-seronegative. The sample taken for sequencing was PBMCs. The rearrangement joins TRBV11-3 to TRBJ2-3, with TRBD1 matching over 7 bases. This CDR3 is CASIRGQGDTQYF. The CDR3 bases are TGTGCCAGCATAAGGGGGCAGGGAGATACGCAGTATTTT.